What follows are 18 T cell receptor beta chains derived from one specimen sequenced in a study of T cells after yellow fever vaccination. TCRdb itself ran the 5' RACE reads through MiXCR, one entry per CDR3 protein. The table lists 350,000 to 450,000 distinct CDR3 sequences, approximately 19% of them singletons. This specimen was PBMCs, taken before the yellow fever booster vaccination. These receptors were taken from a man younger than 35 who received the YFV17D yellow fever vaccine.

CDR3 nucleotides: TGTGCCAGCAGCGTAACCGGGACAGGACTCGCAGATACGCAGTATTTT. Residues: CASSVTGTGLADTQYF. V is TRBV9 and J is TRBJ2-3; 8 bases line up with TRBD1. The CDR3 extends over 16 amino acids. Trimming at V came to 1 base and at J to 4 bases, leaving 8 bases not matched to a gene. The germline CDR1 and CDR2 sequences are SGDLS and YYNGEE.

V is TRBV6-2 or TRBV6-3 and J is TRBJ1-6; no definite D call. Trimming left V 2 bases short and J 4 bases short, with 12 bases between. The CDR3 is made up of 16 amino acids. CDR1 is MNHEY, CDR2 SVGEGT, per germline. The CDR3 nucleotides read TGTGCCAGCAGTTACCGGAGCCCCTATTATAATTCACCCCTCCACTTT. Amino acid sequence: CASSYRSPYYNSPLHF.

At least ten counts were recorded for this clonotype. The CDR3 DNA reads as TGCAGTGCACCCCGGGGGACTAGTGTCTACGAGCAGTACGTC. Its protein is CSAPRGTSVYEQYV. The chain uses TRBV20-1 and TRBJ2-7; the match to TRBD2 covers 8 bases. The J segment lost 3 bases and the V segment lost 6 bases, leaving 10 bases of the junction unmatched. CDR3 length: 14 residues. Germline V gene data show CDR1 as DFQATT and CDR2 as SNEGSKA (reference sequence).

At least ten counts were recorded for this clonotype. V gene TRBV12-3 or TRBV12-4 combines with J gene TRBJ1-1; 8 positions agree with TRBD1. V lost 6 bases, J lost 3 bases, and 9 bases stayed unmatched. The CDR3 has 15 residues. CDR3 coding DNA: TGTGCCAGCAGACCCGGACAGGGCTGGGACACTGAAGCTTTCTTT. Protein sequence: CASRPGQGWDTEAFF.

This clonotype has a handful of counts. The DNA of the CDR3 is TGCGCCAGCAGCCAAGTGGGCGAAACTGAAGCTTTCTTT. Protein sequence: CASSQVGETEAFF. V and J are TRBV4-1 and TRBJ1-1; unclear D gene. The CDR3 loop spans 13 amino acids. Trimming took off 1 base at V and 5 bases at J, with 8 bases between the two ends. Germline V lookup: CDR1 MGHRA, CDR2 YSYEKL.

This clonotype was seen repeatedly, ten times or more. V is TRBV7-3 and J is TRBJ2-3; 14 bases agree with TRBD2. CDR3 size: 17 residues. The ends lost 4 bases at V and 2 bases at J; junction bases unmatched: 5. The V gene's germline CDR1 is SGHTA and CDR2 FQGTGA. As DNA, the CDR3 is TGTGCCAGCAGCTGGACTAGCGGGGGGACCTACACAGATACGCAGTATTTT. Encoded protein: CASSWTSGGTYTDTQYF.

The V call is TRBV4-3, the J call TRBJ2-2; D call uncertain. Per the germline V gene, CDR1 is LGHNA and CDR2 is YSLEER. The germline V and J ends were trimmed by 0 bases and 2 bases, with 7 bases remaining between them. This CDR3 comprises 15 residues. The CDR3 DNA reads TGCGCCAGCAGCCAAGACCTTCGTAACACCGGGGAGCTGTTTTTT. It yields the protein CASSQDLRNTGELFF.

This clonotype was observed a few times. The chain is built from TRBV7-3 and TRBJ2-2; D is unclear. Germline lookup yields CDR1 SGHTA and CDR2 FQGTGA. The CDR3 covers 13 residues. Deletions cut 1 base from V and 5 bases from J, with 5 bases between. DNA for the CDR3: TGTGCCAGCAGCTTAAGCTTTACCGGGGAGCTGTTTTTT. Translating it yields CASSLSFTGELFF.

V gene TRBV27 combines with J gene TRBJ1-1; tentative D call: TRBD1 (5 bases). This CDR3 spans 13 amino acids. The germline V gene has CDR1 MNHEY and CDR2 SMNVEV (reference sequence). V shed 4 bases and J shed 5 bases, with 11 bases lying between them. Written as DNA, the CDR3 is TGTGCCAGCAGTTGGCGGGGCCGAACTGAAGCTTTCTTT. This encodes CASSWRGRTEAFF.

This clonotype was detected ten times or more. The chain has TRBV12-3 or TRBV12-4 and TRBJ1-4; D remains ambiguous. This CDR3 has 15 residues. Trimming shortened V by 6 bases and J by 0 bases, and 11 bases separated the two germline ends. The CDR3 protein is CASRGSGPTNEKLFF. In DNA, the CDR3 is TGTGCCAGCAGGGGCTCGGGCCCAACTAATGAAAAACTGTTTTTT.

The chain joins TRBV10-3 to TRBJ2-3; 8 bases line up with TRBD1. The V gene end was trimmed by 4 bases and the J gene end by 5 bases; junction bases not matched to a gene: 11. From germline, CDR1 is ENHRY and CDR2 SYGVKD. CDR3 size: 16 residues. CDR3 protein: CAISVGAGGAGDTQYF. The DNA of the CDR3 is TGTGCCATCAGTGTCGGGGCAGGGGGCGCGGGAGATACGCAGTATTTT.

CDR3 amino acids: CSAGTETSTDTQYF. CDR3 DNA: TGCAGTGCGGGGACAGAAACGAGCACAGATACGCAGTATTTT. J is TRBJ2-3 and V is TRBV20-1; 7 bases line up with TRBD1. CDR3 length equals 14 residues. The germline V gene has CDR1 DFQATT and CDR2 SNEGSKA (reference sequence). With V trimmed by 6 bases and J by 0 bases, 6 bases remained unmatched.

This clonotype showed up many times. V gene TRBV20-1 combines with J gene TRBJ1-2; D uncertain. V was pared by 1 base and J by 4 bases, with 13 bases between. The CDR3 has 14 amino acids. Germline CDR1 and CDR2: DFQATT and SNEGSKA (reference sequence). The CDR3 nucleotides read TGCAGTGCTAGAGTTTCGACACAGCTCTATGGCTACACCTTC. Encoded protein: CSARVSTQLYGYTF.

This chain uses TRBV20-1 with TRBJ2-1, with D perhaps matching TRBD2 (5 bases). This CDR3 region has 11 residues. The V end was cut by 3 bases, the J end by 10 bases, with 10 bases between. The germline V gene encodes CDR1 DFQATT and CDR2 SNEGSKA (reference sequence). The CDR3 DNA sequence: TGCAGTGCTAGGCCGGGAAACGAGCAGTTCTTC. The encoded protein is CSARPGNEQFF.

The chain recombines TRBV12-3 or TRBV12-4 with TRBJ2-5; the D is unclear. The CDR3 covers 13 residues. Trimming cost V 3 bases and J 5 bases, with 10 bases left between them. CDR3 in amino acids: CASSLGTRETQYF. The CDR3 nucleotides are TGTGCCAGCAGTTTGGGTACTCGGGAGACCCAGTACTTC.

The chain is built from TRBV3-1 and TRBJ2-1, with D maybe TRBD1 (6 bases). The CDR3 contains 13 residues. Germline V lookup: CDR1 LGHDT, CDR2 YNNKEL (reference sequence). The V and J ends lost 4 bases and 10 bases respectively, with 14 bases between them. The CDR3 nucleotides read TGTGCCAGCAGCCTGATACAGGGTCCGGAGCAGTTCTTC. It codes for CASSLIQGPEQFF.

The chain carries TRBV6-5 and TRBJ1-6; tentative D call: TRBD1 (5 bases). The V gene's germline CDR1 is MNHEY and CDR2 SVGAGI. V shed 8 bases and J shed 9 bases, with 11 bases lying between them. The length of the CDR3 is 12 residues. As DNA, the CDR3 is TGTGCCAGCTGGGGGGTCGCTTCACCCCTCCACTTT. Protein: CASWGVASPLHF.

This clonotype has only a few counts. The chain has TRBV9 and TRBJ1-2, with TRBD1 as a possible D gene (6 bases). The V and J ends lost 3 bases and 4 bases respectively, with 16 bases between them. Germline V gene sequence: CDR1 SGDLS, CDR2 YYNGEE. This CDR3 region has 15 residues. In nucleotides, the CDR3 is TGTGCCAGCAGCGCCGGGACACAGGGCCTCTATGGCTACACCTTC. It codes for CASSAGTQGLYGYTF.